This TCR beta chain originates from a study of T cells expressing NK-cell markers. The cDNA for TCR beta came from 5'RACE template switching with UMIs. TCRdb reprocessed the 5' RACE reads and reports one entry per CDR3 protein, with no DNA. In all, the sample yields 550,000 or so distinct CDR3 sequences. CDR3 size: 14 residues. CDR1 and CDR2 (germline): SEHNR, FQNEAQ (reference sequence). The chain carries TRBV7-9 and TRBJ1-1. This receptor was taken from a man aged 18 to 35 in good health. Sequenced sample: blood T cells: a sorted CD56 or NKG2C T cell subset, CD4+ or CD8+ T cells, or bulk PBMC T cells (not recorded which). Here the CDR3 reads CASSMAEMNTEAFF.